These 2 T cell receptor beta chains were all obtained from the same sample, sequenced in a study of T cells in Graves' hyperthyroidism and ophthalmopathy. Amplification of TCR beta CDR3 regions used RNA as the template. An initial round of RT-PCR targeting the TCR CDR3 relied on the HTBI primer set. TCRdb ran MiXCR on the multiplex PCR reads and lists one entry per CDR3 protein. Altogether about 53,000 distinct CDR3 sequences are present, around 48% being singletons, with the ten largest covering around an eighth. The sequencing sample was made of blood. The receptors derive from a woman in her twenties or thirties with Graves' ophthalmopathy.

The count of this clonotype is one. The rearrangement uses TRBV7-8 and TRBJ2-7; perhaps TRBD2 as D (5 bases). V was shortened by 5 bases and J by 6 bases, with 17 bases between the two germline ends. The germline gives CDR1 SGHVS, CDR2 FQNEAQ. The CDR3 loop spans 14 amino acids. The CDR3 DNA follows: TGTGCCAGCAGCCTCACAGAACTAGGGAGCGAGCAGTACTTC. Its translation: CASSLTELGSEQYF.

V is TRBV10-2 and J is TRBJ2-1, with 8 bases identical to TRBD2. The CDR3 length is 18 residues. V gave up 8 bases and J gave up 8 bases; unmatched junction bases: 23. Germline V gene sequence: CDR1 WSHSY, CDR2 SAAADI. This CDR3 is CASQDRTSSYQLLDEQFF. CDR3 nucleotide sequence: TGCGCCAGCCAAGATCGGACTAGCAGTTACCAACTACTCGATGAGCAGTTCTTC.